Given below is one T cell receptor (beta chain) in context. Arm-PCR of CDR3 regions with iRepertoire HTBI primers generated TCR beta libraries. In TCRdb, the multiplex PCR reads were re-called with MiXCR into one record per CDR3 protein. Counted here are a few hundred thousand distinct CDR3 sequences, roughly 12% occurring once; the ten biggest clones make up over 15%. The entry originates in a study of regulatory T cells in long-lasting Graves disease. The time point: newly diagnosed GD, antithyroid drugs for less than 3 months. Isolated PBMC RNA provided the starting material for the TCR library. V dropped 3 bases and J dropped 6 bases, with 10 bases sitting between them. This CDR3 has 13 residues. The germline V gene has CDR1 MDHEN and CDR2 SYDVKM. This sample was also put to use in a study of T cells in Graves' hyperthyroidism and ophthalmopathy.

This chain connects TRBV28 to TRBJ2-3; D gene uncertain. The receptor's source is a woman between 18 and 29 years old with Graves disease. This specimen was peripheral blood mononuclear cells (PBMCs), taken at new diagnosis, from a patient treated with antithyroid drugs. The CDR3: CASSFYQGDTQYF. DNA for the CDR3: TGTGCCAGCAGTTTTTATCAAGGGGATACGCAGTATTTT.